Listed below are T cell receptor beta chains from one sample, sequenced in a study of blood T cells in healthy people across ages. MiXCR was run by TCRdb on the 5' RACE reads, yielding one entry per CDR3 protein. Of around 1,800,000 distinct CDR3 sequences listed, roughly two fifths are singletons. Sequenced input: blood. The origin of the receptors is a human donor in good health. The CDR3 runs from the conserved cysteine through the conserved F or W. The order of the fields is V gene, D gene, clone size, J gene, CDR3 DNA, CDR3 protein. D genes are given only for firm matches. The listing skips clone size in some rows; elsewhere it reads once, few, many or a size class.

>TRBV29-1|TRBD1|.|TRBJ1-1
TGCAGCGTCCTCCCGGACAGGGGACGGAACACTGAAGCTTTCTTT
CSVLPDRGRNTEAFF
>TRBV6-1|.|few|TRBJ1-5
TGTGCCAGCAGTCCCTCTCGTGTCGGCAATCAGCCCCAGCATTTT
CASSPSRVGNQPQHF
>TRBV28|TRBD1|few|TRBJ2-5
TGTGCCAGCAGTGGGACAGGGAGGATTCAGGGGAAGACCCAGTACTTC
CASSGTGRIQGKTQYF
>TRBV2|.|few|TRBJ1-2
TGTGCCAGCAGGGGCCGACAGGAGCCCTATGGCTACACCTTC
CASRGRQEPYGYTF
>TRBV7-9|.|.|TRBJ1-5
TGTGCCAGCAGCTTAGAGGACAGCTATCAGCCCCAGCATTTT
CASSLEDSYQPQHF
>TRBV2|TRBD1|.|TRBJ1-5
TGTGCCAGCAGCACTTCGACAGGGCTAGGCAATCAGCCCCAGCATTTT
CASSTSTGLGNQPQHF
>TRBV27|TRBD1|.|TRBJ2-5
TGTGCCAGCAGTACAACCGGGACAGGGAGAGAGACCCAGTACTTC
CASSTTGTGRETQYF
>TRBV9|.|few|TRBJ2-3
TGTGCCAGCAGCGTGGCAGCTTGGTCTAGCACAGATACGCAGTATTTT
CASSVAAWSSTDTQYF
>TRBV20-1|.|.|TRBJ1-1
TGCAGTGCTAGAGATCCCCGGAAGAACACTGAAGCTTTCTTT
CSARDPRKNTEAFF
>TRBV7-8|.|.|TRBJ2-7
TGTGCCAGCAGCTTAGCAGGGTATAACTCCTACGAGCAGTACTTC
CASSLAGYNSYEQYF
>TRBV3-1|TRBD2|.|TRBJ2-3
TGTGCCAGCAGCCAAGCACTAGCGCTTTTCGATACGCAGTATTTT
CASSQALALFDTQYF
>TRBV6-5|TRBD1|.|TRBJ2-1
TGTGCCAGCAGTATACAGGGGGCCGAGCAGTTCTTC
CASSIQGAEQFF
>TRBV10-3|TRBD2|few|TRBJ2-5
TGTGCCATCAGTGAGACCGGGGCTAGCGGGGGTTCGGGAGAGACCCAGTACTTC
CAISETGASGGSGETQYF
>TRBV4-3|.|.|TRBJ2-1
TGCGCCAGCAGCCAAGGTAATAGGGAGCAGTTCTTC
CASSQGNREQFF
>TRBV20-1|.|.|TRBJ1-2
TGCAGTGCTACCATACAGGGAGCCTATAGCTACACCTTC
CSATIQGAYSYTF
>TRBV5-1|TRBD2|.|TRBJ2-1
TGCGCCTCTCATGTGGGACTAGCTTCCTACAACGAGCAGTTCTTC
CASHVGLASYNEQFF
>TRBV29-1|.|few|TRBJ2-7
TGCAGCGCTGGACCCCAATCCCGCGAGCAGTACTTC
CSAGPQSREQYF
>TRBV15|.|.|TRBJ2-7
TGTGCCACCAGCAGAGGTGGGTCGACTGGGCAGTACTTC
CATSRGGSTGQYF
>TRBV28|.|.|TRBJ1-4
TGTGCCAGCAGTTTCGTGGAAAAGGAAAAACTGTTTTTT
CASSFVEKEKLFF
>TRBV24-1|.|.|TRBJ1-5
TGTGCCACCAGTGATTTCTCGCAGATACAGCCCCAGCATTTT
CATSDFSQIQPQHF
>TRBV20-1|.|.|TRBJ2-7
TGCAGTGCCTCTGAAGAGAACTCTCCAGACTCCGAGCAGTACTTC
CSASEENSPDSEQYF
>TRBV29-1|TRBD1|.|TRBJ2-1
TGCAGCGTTGAAGACACAGGGGGGAGCTCCTACAATGAGCAGTTCTTC
CSVEDTGGSSYNEQFF
>TRBV13|.|.|TRBJ2-5
TGTGCCAGCAGCTCCAGATCGGCAAGGGAAGAGACCCAGTACTTC
CASSSRSAREETQYF
>TRBV7-8|.|few|TRBJ2-3
TGTGCCAGCAGCTTAATGGGGGCCAGCACAGATACGCAGTATTTT
CASSLMGASTDTQYF
>TRBV5-1|TRBD2|.|TRBJ2-1
TGCGCCAGCAGCCAGGGACTAGCGGGGAGGCCGGTCAATGAGCGGTTCTTC
CASSQGLAGRPVNERFF
>TRBV20-1|.|few|TRBJ2-1
TGCAGTGCTCCCACCGGACCCATCGGAGAGCAGTTCTTC
CSAPTGPIGEQFF
>TRBV6-5|TRBD1|.|TRBJ2-7
TGTGCCAGCAGTGTGGACAGGGGACACTACGAGCAGTACTTC
CASSVDRGHYEQYF
>TRBV20-1|TRBD1|few|TRBJ1-2
TGCAGTGCTATCCCGGGGAGGGGGCGACGGGACTATGGCTACACCTTC
CSAIPGRGRRDYGYTF
>TRBV7-9|TRBD2|.|TRBJ2-5
TGTGCCAGCAGCTTATGGAGCGGGGCTTTGGAGACCCAGTACTTC
CASSLWSGALETQYF
>TRBV7-3|TRBD1|few|TRBJ2-3
TGTGCCAGCAGTCGGACAGGGGGCGCAGGGGATACGCAGTATTTT
CASSRTGGAGDTQYF
>TRBV5-1|TRBD2|.|TRBJ2-3
TGCGCCAGCAGTGCTTGGGTAGCGGGGGGCCTAATGAAACATACGCAGTATTTT
CASSAWVAGGLMKHTQYF
>TRBV14|.|.|TRBJ2-1
TGTGCCAGCAGCCAACGGGTTTCCTACAATGAGCAGTTCTTC
CASSQRVSYNEQFF
>TRBV7-3|.|.|TRBJ1-5
TGTGCCAGCAGCCCACCCCACAATCAGCCCCAGCATTTT
CASSPPHNQPQHF
>TRBV27|TRBD2|.|TRBJ2-7
TGTGCCAGCAGTCCCCGGGGTAACAGCGGGGGCTTCTACGAGCAGTACTTC
CASSPRGNSGGFYEQYF
>TRBV7-2|.|.|TRBJ1-1
TGTGCCAGCAGCGATCCGGGGAAGAGTGAAGCTTTCTTT
CASSDPGKSEAFF
>TRBV7-9|.|few|TRBJ2-7
TGCGCCAGCAGCCCCCCCTACGACGAGCAGTACTTC
CASSPPYDEQYF
>TRBV6-1|.|.|TRBJ1-1
TGTGCCAGCACCCTCAGGGAGTGGACTGAAGCTTTCTTT
CASTLREWTEAFF
>TRBV20-1|.|.|TRBJ2-7
TGCAGTGCCGCGGATCAGGGGAGGTTCGACGAGCAGTACTTC
CSAADQGRFDEQYF